What follows are 31 T cell receptor beta chains derived from one specimen sequenced in a study of blood T cell repertoires in COVID-19. Profiled with immunoSEQ multiplex PCR; TCRdb holds only in-frame clones, not every one. The sample includes 150,000 or so clones, roughly 89% of them seen just once. The sequencing input was peripheral blood. These receptor sequences come from a man in his fifties or sixties with active or convalescent COVID-19.

The CDR3 here is CASSPTNYEQYF. The CDR3 DNA reads TGTGCCAGCAGTCCAACTAACTACGAGCAGTACTTC. The chain employs TRBV28 and TRBJ2-7; the D is unclear. The ends were cut back, 5 bases at V and 3 bases at J, with 8 bases in the middle. Per the germline V gene, CDR1 is MDHEN and CDR2 is SYDVKM. The CDR3 extends over 12 amino acids.

The chain is built from TRBV6-6 and TRBJ1-1, with D uncertain. CDR1 is MNHNY, CDR2 SVGAGI, per germline (reference sequence). This CDR3 region has 13 residues. V shed 5 bases and J shed 3 bases, with 10 bases lying between them. CDR3 coding DNA: TGTGCCAGCAGTCAAACCTCGGACACTGAAGCTTTCTTT. It translates to CASSQTSDTEAFF.

The chain joins TRBV11-2 to TRBJ2-1, with 7 bases aligning to TRBD2. The V gene's germline CDR1 is SGHAT and CDR2 FQNNGV. CDR3 length: 17 amino acids. V dropped 4 bases and J dropped 0; count of bases not matched to a gene: 9. CDR3 in DNA: TGTGCCAGCAGCTCCCGCGGGCGGGGGACCTCCTACAATGAGCAGTTCTTC. Protein product: CASSSRGRGTSYNEQFF.

The rearrangement joins TRBV5-1 to TRBJ1-5, with a tentative D call TRBD1 (5 bases). Deletions cut 1 base from V and 0 bases from J, with 8 bases between. This CDR3 is 15 amino acids long. Germline CDR1 and CDR2: SGHRS and YFSETQ. The CDR3, as DNA: TGCGCCAGCAGCTTGTGGGGCGATAGCAATCAGCCCCAGCATTTT. Protein sequence: CASSLWGDSNQPQHF.

The genes are TRBV6-6 and TRBJ2-2, with a weak D call TRBD2 (5 bases). Trimming took 6 bases from V and 8 from J, leaving 16 bases between them. CDR1 and CDR2 (germline): MNHNY, SVGAGI (reference sequence). CDR3 length: 14 amino acids. CDR3 bases: TGTGCCAGCAGGTCCGGGAAAAGCGAAGGGGAGCTGTTTTTT. Translation: CASRSGKSEGELFF.

The rearrangement joins TRBV11-1 to TRBJ2-7; 9 bases are shared with TRBD1. Germline trimming cut 0 bases from V and 3 bases from J; bases unmatched to any gene: 3. From germline, CDR1 is SGHAT and CDR2 FQDESV (reference sequence). This CDR3 has 15 residues. DNA of the CDR3: TGTGCCAGCAGCTTAGCCCCGGGACAGGGCTACGAGCAGTACTTC. Protein product: CASSLAPGQGYEQYF.

The V and J genes are TRBV10-3 and TRBJ2-2, with 12 bases matching TRBD2. The V gene's germline CDR1 is ENHRY and CDR2 SYGVKD. This CDR3 contains 16 residues. The V and J ends lost 8 bases and 5 bases, in that order; junction bases with no gene match: 9. CDR3 residues: CAIAPSSGGGTGELFF. The CDR3 nucleotides read TGTGCCATCGCCCCATCTAGCGGGGGGGGGACCGGGGAGCTGTTTTTT.

The CDR3 region has the DNA TGTCCCACCGGGAAACAGGGACCGGCAGAGACCCAGTACTTC. Translation: CPTGKQGPAETQYF. The chain employs TRBV6-9 and TRBJ2-5; D perhaps matches TRBD1 (6 bases). CDR1 is MNHGY, CDR2 SVAAGI, per germline. The CDR3 sequence is 14 residues long.

The chain employs TRBV24-1 and TRBJ2-3; 8 nucleotides align to TRBD1. The germline V gene has CDR1 KGHDR and CDR2 SFDVKD. V shed 9 bases and J 6 bases; nucleotides not matched to a gene: 7. The length of the CDR3 is 13 residues. CDR3 DNA sequence: TGTGCCACCGGTCAGGGGGCGGACGATACGCAGTATTTT. Protein: CATGQGADDTQYF.

This rearrangement joins TRBV29-1 to TRBJ2-1; 8 nucleotides agree with TRBD2. The CDR3 runs 14 residues. Losses at the gene ends were 0 bases for V and 7 bases for J; bases not matched to a gene: 5. Germline assignment: CDR1 SQVTM and CDR2 ANQGSEA. The CDR3 loop reads CSVEEMVAGNEQFF. In nucleotides, the CDR3 is TGCAGCGTTGAAGAAATGGTAGCGGGGAATGAGCAGTTCTTC.

In nucleotides, the CDR3 is TGTGCCAGCAGTGCTACAGGGGGAGGACCAACTGAAGCTTTCTTT. Its translation: CASSATGGGPTEAFF. This chain connects TRBV27 to TRBJ1-1; 8 nucleotides line up with TRBD1. The CDR3 extends over 15 amino acids. Germline V CDR1 and CDR2: MNHEY, SMNVEV (reference sequence). V dropped 5 bases and J dropped 5; count of bases not matched to a gene: 10.

V is TRBV19 and J is TRBJ1-1; TRBD1 might be the D (5 bases). Per the germline V gene, CDR1 is LNHDA and CDR2 is SQIVND (reference sequence). The CDR3 covers 14 residues. Trimming pared 5 bases from V and 1 base from J, leaving 11 bases between. The CDR3 loop reads CASSATARNTEAFF. CDR3 in DNA: TGTGCCAGTAGTGCGACAGCAAGGAACACTGAAGCTTTCTTT.

Notes on this clone: Other DNA sequences in this specimen translate into the identical CDR3. V usage is TRBV3-1 (or the pseudogene TRBV3-2) and J usage is TRBJ2-7, with D possibly TRBD2 on 5 matching bases. The CDR3 runs 12 residues. Germline assignment: CDR1 LGHDT and CDR2 YNNKEL (reference sequence). The ends were cut back, 1 base at V and 7 bases at J, with 8 bases in the middle. CDR3 sequence reads: CASSQGRGEQYF. Written as DNA, the CDR3 is TGTGCCAGCAGCCAAGGTCGAGGGGAGCAGTACTTC.

This chain connects TRBV11-2 to TRBJ2-1; D unresolved. V lost 1 base and J 5 bases, leaving 3 bases between the germline ends. The CDR3 contains 12 residues. Germline V gene sequence: CDR1 SGHAT, CDR2 FQNNGV. Here the CDR3 reads CASSLGHNEQFF. The CDR3 region has the DNA TGTGCCAGCAGCTTAGGGCACAATGAGCAGTTCTTC.

The V and J genes are TRBV6-2 or TRBV6-3 and TRBJ2-5; maybe TRBD1 (6 bases). The germline gives CDR1 MNHEY, CDR2 SVGEGT. The CDR3 covers 14 residues. V lost 5 bases to trimming and J lost 0 bases, with 10 bases between them. In DNA form, the CDR3 reads TGTGCCAGCAGTAATACAGGGAACCAAGAGACCCAGTACTTC. Its protein is CASSNTGNQETQYF.

This chain joins TRBV5-1 and TRBJ2-1; 8 nucleotides match TRBD2. Germline V gene sequence: CDR1 SGHRS, CDR2 YFSETQ. This CDR3 contains 16 residues. V gave up 0 bases and J gave up 5 bases; unmatched junction bases: 7. The CDR3 protein is CASSLDSGGRHNEQFF. The CDR3, as DNA: TGCGCCAGCAGCTTGGATTCGGGAGGGCGGCACAATGAGCAGTTCTTC.

The V call is TRBV3-1 (or the pseudogene TRBV3-2), the J call TRBJ1-6; 9 bases match TRBD1. The CDR3 runs to 14 residues. The V gene end was trimmed by 7 bases and the J gene end by 6 bases; junction bases not matched to a gene: 4. CDR1 LGHDT and CDR2 YNNKEL come from the germline V gene (reference sequence). This chain's CDR3 is CASIKGQGNSPLHF. The CDR3 DNA reads TGTGCCAGCATCAAGGGACAGGGTAATTCACCCCTCCACTTT.

The chain is built from TRBV3-1 (or the pseudogene TRBV3-2) and TRBJ1-1, with D unclear. This CDR3 spans 13 amino acids. CDR1 and CDR2 from the germline V gene are LGHDT and YNNKEL (reference sequence). V dropped 7 bases and J dropped 0 bases, with 9 bases sitting between them. The CDR3: CASTTEMNTEAFF. In DNA, the CDR3 is TGTGCCAGCACAACAGAAATGAACACTGAAGCTTTCTTT.

V and J are TRBV18 and TRBJ1-2; 7 nucleotides agree with TRBD1. Germline trimming cut 3 bases from V and 2 bases from J; bases unmatched to any gene: 3. CDR1 KGHSH and CDR2 LQKENI come from the germline V gene. The CDR3 has 14 amino acids. DNA for the CDR3: TGTGCCAGCTCACCGGACAGGAAGAACTATGGCTACACCTTC. This gives the protein CASSPDRKNYGYTF.

The rearrangement uses TRBV7-2 and TRBJ2-1, with 7 bases lining up with TRBD1. This CDR3 is built from 15 residues. V gave up 6 bases and J gave up 7 bases; unmatched junction bases: 12. The germline V gene has CDR1 SGHTA and CDR2 FQGNSA. CDR3 region: CASSPDRVTTNEQFF. The CDR3 nucleotides read TGTGCCAGCAGTCCTGACAGGGTGACAACGAATGAGCAGTTCTTC.

On this clone itself: This likely comes from a read error, as the CDR3 has no conserved phenylalanine or tryptophan at its end. The limits of the CDR3 on the DNA are not certain, so only TCRdb's listed CDR3 is given. J is TRBJ1-4 and V is TRBV29-1; the DNA was not used to check the table's D call, TRBD1. Including both end residues, the CDR3 is 11 amino acids long. The V gene's germline CDR1 is SQVTM and CDR2 ANQGSEA. CDR3: CSAKGQVNPEG.

The gene calls are TRBV7-2 and TRBJ2-7, with TRBD2 matching over 10 bases. V shed 1 base, J shed 9 bases, and the junction held 21 bases outside the gene matches. The CDR3 sequence is 19 residues long. In germline, CDR1 is SGHTA, CDR2 FQGNSA. In DNA, the CDR3 is TGTGCCAGCAGCTTAGAGACTCTCTTACTAGCGGGACTTGGCGGTTGGCAGTACTTC. It codes for CASSLETLLLAGLGGWQYF.

This chain connects TRBV5-6 to TRBJ2-3, with D perhaps TRBD1 (5 bases). Germline CDR1 and CDR2: SGHDT and YYEEEE. The CDR3 is made up of 14 amino acids. The germline V and J ends were trimmed by 7 bases and 6 bases, with 18 bases remaining between them. The chain's CDR3 is CASSAGWGADTQYF. The CDR3 DNA reads as TGTGCCAGCTCCGCCGGTTGGGGCGCCGATACGCAGTATTTT.

The chain has TRBV7-9 and TRBJ2-3, with D unresolved. The V and J ends lost 7 bases and 8 bases respectively, with 13 bases between them. The CDR3 is made up of 12 amino acids. Germline loops: CDR1 SEHNR, CDR2 FQNEAQ (reference sequence). The chain's CDR3 is CASNLIGGTQYF. The CDR3 nucleotides read TGTGCCAGCAACCTCATCGGTGGTACGCAGTATTTT.

This rearrangement joins TRBV6-5 to TRBJ1-4, with 10 nucleotides matching TRBD1. There are 15 residues in the CDR3. Germline assignment: CDR1 MNHEY and CDR2 SVGAGI. V was clipped by 5 bases and J by 5 bases; unmatched bases: 5. CDR3 residues: CASSPAGQGNEKLFF. In nucleotides, the CDR3 is TGTGCCAGCAGTCCTGCGGGACAGGGGAATGAAAAACTGTTTTTT.

The chain joins TRBV21-1 to TRBJ2-5; the table assigns TRBD1, which was not confirmed against the DNA. TRBV21-1 is described as a pseudogene. The CDR3 is made up of 18 amino acids. As DNA, the CDR3 is TGTGCCAGCAGCCCCTACAGCACGGACAGTGTATGGGAAGAGACCCAGTACTTC. This translates into CASSPYSTDSVWEETQYF.

V gene TRBV11-2 combines with J gene TRBJ2-7; 12 bases agree with TRBD2. CDR1 and CDR2 from the germline V gene are SGHAT and FQNNGV. The ends lost 5 bases at V and 2 bases at J; junction bases unmatched: 13. This CDR3 comprises 18 residues. The CDR3 nucleotides read TGTGCCAGCAGCCTGAAAAATGGACTAGCGGGACTCACCTACGAGCAGTACTTC. It translates to CASSLKNGLAGLTYEQYF.

This sequence joins TRBV18 and TRBJ1-2; a weak D match, TRBD1 (5 bases). The CDR3 is 17 residues long. V gave up 6 bases and J gave up 7 bases, with 27 bases separating them. CDR1 and CDR2 from the germline V gene are KGHSH and LQKENI. CDR3 nucleotide sequence: TGTGCCAGCTCCCAGGACCGTGGAAGGCCACAGGTTGGTGGCTACACCTTC. Its protein product is CASSQDRGRPQVGGYTF.

The J gene is TRBJ1-2, the V gene TRBV30; maybe TRBD1 (5 bases). Germline V gene lookup returns CDR1 GTSNPN and CDR2 SVGIG (reference sequence). V gave up 2 bases and J gave up 4 bases, with 14 bases separating them. The CDR3 is 14 residues long. This CDR3 reads CAWSQQAFGYGYTF. The CDR3 region has the DNA TGTGCCTGGAGTCAACAGGCTTTCGGCTATGGCTACACCTTC.

The genes are TRBV9 and TRBJ2-2, with 9 bases lining up with TRBD1. Per the germline V gene, CDR1 is SGDLS and CDR2 is YYNGEE. V shed 3 bases and J 4 bases; nucleotides not matched to a gene: 4. The CDR3 totals 15 residues. DNA for the CDR3: TGTGCCAGCAGCGCCGGGACAGGGCCCACCGGGGAGCTGTTTTTT. This encodes CASSAGTGPTGELFF.

The chain carries TRBV5-4 and TRBJ2-1; 9 bases match TRBD1. Germline CDR1 is SGHNT and CDR2 is YYREEE (reference sequence). V lost 3 bases, J lost 4 bases, and 8 bases stayed unmatched. The CDR3 totals 16 residues. The CDR3 region is CASSWLPGQGYNEQFF. DNA for the CDR3: TGTGCCAGCAGCTGGCTACCGGGACAGGGTTACAATGAGCAGTTCTTC.